This T cell receptor beta chain was identified in a study of blood T cell repertoires in COVID-19. Overall study context: The cDNA or gDNA used as material had been derived from T cells, B-cell-depleted T cells, or PBMCs.

Original handling: Estimation of nucleated cell counts relied on the amplification of reference gene primers. Clones were sequenced by immunoSEQ multiplex PCR, and TCRdb holds only the in-frame ones, with some missing. V and J calls and clone size follow that table, whereas D and trimming were derived from the DNA. The sample has about 160,000 clones; less than 90% are singletons. Assignments of participants to cohorts depended upon their own reported clinical history. The CDR3 is 14 amino acids. V lost 4 bases and J lost 2, with 12 bases in between. The origin of this receptor is a woman between 50 and 59 years old who had recovered from COVID-19. The chain is built from TRBV23-1 and TRBJ2-7; D possibly corresponds to TRBD1 (5 bases). TRBV23-1 is recorded as an ORF, its role being uncertain. Sequenced material: PBMCs or T cells enriched from blood (not recorded which). The CDR3 coding sequence is TGCGCCAGCAGTCTCGGACATGGTCCCTACGAGCAGTACTTC. Protein sequence: CASSLGHGPYEQYF.